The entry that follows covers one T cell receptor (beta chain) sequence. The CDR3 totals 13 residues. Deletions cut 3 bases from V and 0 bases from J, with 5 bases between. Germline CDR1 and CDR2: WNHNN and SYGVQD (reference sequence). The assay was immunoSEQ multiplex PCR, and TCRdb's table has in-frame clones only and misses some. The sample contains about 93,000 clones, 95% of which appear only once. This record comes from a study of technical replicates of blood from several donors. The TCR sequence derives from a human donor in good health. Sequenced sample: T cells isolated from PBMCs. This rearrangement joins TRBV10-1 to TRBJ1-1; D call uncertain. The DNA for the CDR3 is TGCGCCAGCAGTGATTCAGTGAACACTGAAGCTTTCTTT. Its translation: CASSDSVNTEAFF.